A selection of T cell receptor beta chains follows, all from one sample in a study of blood T cell repertoires in COVID-19. The assay was immunoSEQ multiplex PCR, and TCRdb's table has in-frame clones only and misses some. The table has about 190,000 clones, less than 90% seen once. The sequencing sample was made of peripheral blood. Every receptor here comes from a human donor in a cohort sampled during active COVID-19. Both conserved end residues are part of each CDR3. A D gene is named only where the DNA matches it firmly. Part of the rows lack a size; the others show once, few, many or a class for expanded clones.

>TRBJ2-7|11|TRBD2|TRBV3-1/TRBV3-2|NA
CASSGLVEQYF
TGTGCCAGCAGCGGACTAGTTGAGCAGTACTTC
>TRBJ1-2|14|NA|TRBV19|NA
CASSIGGQNYGYTF
TGTGCCAGTAGTATAGGTGGCCAGAACTATGGCTACACCTTC
>TRBJ1-1|16|TRBD1|TRBV9|few
CASTPLTGTGVAEAFF
TGTGCCAGCACCCCCCTTACCGGGACAGGGGTCGCTGAAGCTTTCTTT
>TRBJ2-7|14|TRBD2|TRBV29-1|NA
CSALLAGGPYEQYF
TGCAGCGCTCTACTAGCGGGAGGCCCCTACGAGCAGTACTTC
>TRBJ1-5|14|NA|TRBV2|NA
CASNEFTGNQPQHF
TGTGCCAGCAATGAGTTTACGGGCAATCAGCCCCAGCATTTT
>TRBJ2-3|15|NA|TRBV14|NA
CASSNGPLDTNTQYF
TGTGCCAGCAGTAACGGCCCACTGGACACAAATACGCAGTATTTT
>TRBJ1-1|13|NA|TRBV5-6|NA
CASSLTGRYEAFF
TGTGCCAGCAGCCTGACAGGTAGATATGAAGCTTTCTTT
>TRBJ2-1|14|TRBD2|TRBV29-1|few
CSVEEREGYDEQFF
TGCAGCGTTGAAGAGCGGGAGGGGTATGATGAGCAGTTCTTC
>TRBJ1-5|11|NA|TRBV28|NA
CASNRNQPQHF
TGTGCCAGCAACAGGAATCAGCCCCAGCATTTT
>TRBJ2-5|14|NA|TRBV5-1|NA
CASSLGGARETQYF
TGCGCCAGCAGCTTAGGCGGGGCGAGAGAGACCCAGTACTTC
>TRBJ2-3|16|NA|TRBV7-9|NA
CASREGRSGSTDTQYF
TGTGCCAGCCGAGAGGGGAGGAGCGGTAGCACAGATACGCAGTATTTT
>TRBJ1-1|15|NA|TRBV11-2|few
CASSLQGLVDTEAFF
TGTGCCAGCAGCTTACAGGGGTTAGTCGACACTGAAGCTTTCTTT
>TRBJ2-7|11|NA|TRBV29-1|NA
CSVGVAYEQYF
TGCAGCGTGGGCGTAGCCTACGAGCAGTACTTC
>TRBJ2-5|14|NA|TRBV5-6|NA
CASSRGGGQETQYF
TGTGCCAGCAGCCGGGGAGGGGGCCAAGAGACCCAGTACTTC
>TRBJ2-1|14|TRBD2|TRBV29-1|NA
CSALSGSSYNEQFF
TGCAGCGCATTGAGCGGGAGCTCCTACAATGAGCAGTTCTTC
>TRBJ2-7|15|TRBD1|TRBV19|NA
CASSARTGQVYEQYF
TGTGCCAGTAGTGCCCGGACAGGGCAAGTCTACGAGCAGTACTTC
>TRBJ2-5|16|NA|TRBV11-1|NA
CASSLYSGTSLETQYF
TGTGCCAGCAGCCTATATTCCGGGACATCCTTAGAGACCCAGTACTTC
>TRBJ2-3|15|TRBD2|TRBV7-2|NA
CASSLTSGAPDTQYF
TGTGCCAGCAGCTTGACTAGCGGGGCTCCAGATACGCAGTATTTT
>TRBJ2-7|14|TRBD2|TRBV6-6|NA
CASSTDGGDYEQYF
TGTGCCAGCAGTACAGACGGGGGGGACTACGAGCAGTACTTC
>TRBJ2-1|15|TRBD2|TRBV28|NA
CAALPTSGPYNEQFF
TGTGCCGCCCTCCCCACTAGCGGGCCCTACAATGAGCAGTTCTTC
>TRBJ2-1|16|TRBD1|TRBV7-8|NA
CASSSPDRAFYNEQFF
TGTGCCAGCAGCTCACCCGACAGGGCATTCTACAATGAGCAGTTCTTC